What follows are 16 T cell receptor beta chains derived from one specimen sequenced in a study of T cell responses to AZD1222 COVID-19 vaccine. The method was immunoSEQ multiplex PCR; TCRdb's version includes in-frame clones alone and lacks a portion of them. The sample lists around 200,000 clones; 85% to 95% were seen once. Sequencing used peripheral blood, obtained 28 days after the second AZD1222 dose. These receptors were taken from an adult who received the AZD1222 COVID-19 vaccine.

This chain joins TRBV19 and TRBJ2-7, with D uncertain. This CDR3 comprises 11 residues. Deletions cut 10 bases from V and 2 bases from J, with 9 bases between. Per germline, CDR1 LNHDA and CDR2 SQIVND (reference sequence). The CDR3 DNA sequence: TGTGCCACAAGACGGACCTACGAGCAGTACTTC. Protein product: CATRRTYEQYF.

This chain uses TRBV18 with TRBJ1-1; 8 bases line up with TRBD1. There are 15 residues in the CDR3. V gave up 6 bases and J gave up 1 base; unmatched junction bases: 7. CDR1 and CDR2 from the germline V gene are KGHSH and LQKENI. As DNA, the CDR3 is TGTGCCAGCTCCCCCAGGACAGGGAAGAACACTGAAGCTTTCTTT. Translated, it gives CASSPRTGKNTEAFF.

The CDR3 DNA reads as TGTGCCAGCAGCCCCGTGACCGGGACAGGGTATGTCGCCGGGGAGCTGTTTTTT. Its protein is CASSPVTGTGYVAGELFF. The J gene is TRBJ2-2, the V gene TRBV5-6; 9 bases fit TRBD1. V was clipped by 4 bases and J by 6 bases; unmatched bases: 16. This CDR3 has 18 amino acids. In germline, CDR1 is SGHDT, CDR2 YYEEEE.

This clone was recorded once. The genes are TRBV19 and TRBJ1-2, with D perhaps matching TRBD1 (6 bases). The CDR3 has 13 amino acids. Trimming took off 5 bases at V and 1 base at J, with 8 bases between the two ends. The germline V gene encodes CDR1 LNHDA and CDR2 SQIVND (reference sequence). The chain's CDR3 is CASSAQGNYGYTF. The CDR3 coding sequence is TGTGCCAGTAGTGCACAGGGTAACTATGGCTACACCTTC. Using reference TRBV19 and TRBJ1-2 for the parts outside the CDR3, the full variable domain is DGGITQSPKYLFRKEGQNVTLSCEQNLNHDAMYWYRQDPGQGLRLIYYSQIVNDFQKGDIAEGYSVSREKKESFPLTVTSAQKNPTAFYLCASSAQGNYGYTFGSGTRLTVV.

The J gene is TRBJ2-1, the V gene TRBV27, with D unclear. This CDR3 has 15 residues. V shed 5 bases and J shed 0 bases, with 11 bases lying between them. Germline V CDR1 and CDR2: MNHEY, SMNVEV (reference sequence). CDR3: CASSDADSSYNEQFF. In DNA, the CDR3 is TGTGCCAGCAGTGACGCGGATAGCTCCTACAATGAGCAGTTCTTC.

The J gene is TRBJ1-3, the V gene TRBV7-2; D is undetermined. The CDR3 totals 15 residues. CDR1 is SGHTA, CDR2 FQGNSA, per germline. V was trimmed by 1 base and J by 2 bases, leaving 9 bases between them. The CDR3 sequence is CASSLDPRTGNTIYF. CDR3 in DNA: TGTGCCAGCAGCTTAGACCCGCGGACTGGAAACACCATATATTTT.

The genes are TRBV5-1 and TRBJ2-1; 13 bases map to TRBD2. This CDR3 contains 17 residues. V shed 0 bases and J 6 bases; nucleotides not matched to a gene: 6. The V gene's germline CDR1 is SGHRS and CDR2 YFSETQ. The CDR3 spells CASSLGVTSGRSNEQFF. In nucleotides, the CDR3 is TGCGCCAGCAGCTTGGGGGTGACTAGCGGGAGGAGCAATGAGCAGTTCTTC.

The chain uses TRBV9 and TRBJ2-1; 11 positions match TRBD2. J was trimmed by 6 bases and V by 0 bases; bases with no gene match: 5. Per germline, CDR1 SGDLS and CDR2 YYNGEE. The CDR3 has 16 residues. DNA for the CDR3: TGTGCCAGCAGCGTAGGTCGACTAGCGGGACTCAATGAGCAGTTCTTC. Translating it yields CASSVGRLAGLNEQFF.

This sequence joins TRBV2 and TRBJ1-5; D remains unclear. The CDR3 has 20 amino acids. Germline-derived CDR1 and CDR2 are SNHLY and FYNNEI. Deletions cut 3 bases from V and 3 bases from J, with 27 bases between. CDR3 region: CASSDVAVRSGRTDNQPQHF. The CDR3 region has the DNA TGTGCCAGCAGTGACGTGGCCGTTCGATCGGGCCGAACAGACAATCAGCCCCAGCATTTT.

The V and J genes are TRBV11-3 and TRBJ2-7, with D unclear. From germline, CDR1 is SGHNT and CDR2 YENEEA. Between the trimmed V and J ends, which lost 1 base and 5 bases, there was a span of 9 bases. The CDR3 runs 13 residues. The CDR3 coding sequence is TGTGCCAGCAGCTTAGTATGGGGTCACGAGCAGTACTTC. It translates to CASSLVWGHEQYF. The full variable domain, rest sourced from reference TRBV11-3 and TRBJ2-7, is EAGVVQSPRYKIIEKKQPVAFWCNPISGHNTLYWYLQNLGQGPELLIRYENEEAVDDSQLPKDRFSAERLKGVDSTLKIQPAELGDSAVYLCASSLVWGHEQYFGPGTRLTVT.

This rearrangement joins TRBV6-6 to TRBJ2-1; 9 bases match TRBD1. This CDR3 has 17 residues. Per the germline V gene, CDR1 is MNHNY and CDR2 is SVGAGI (reference sequence). V trimming: 5 bases; J trimming: 0 bases; junction bases outside the gene matches: 8. The DNA for the CDR3 is TGTGCCAGCAGTCTCACAGGGGGCGCGGGCTCCTACAATGAGCAGTTCTTC. It encodes CASSLTGGAGSYNEQFF.

The gene calls are TRBV6-5 and TRBJ1-4; possibly TRBD1 for D (5 bases). The CDR3 extends over 12 amino acids. Trimming took 6 bases from V and 10 from J, leaving 12 bases between them. Germline V gene sequence: CDR1 MNHEY, CDR2 SVGAGI. In DNA, the CDR3 is TGTGCCAGCAGCCCCGACGGGGGAAAACTGTTTTTT. This codes for CASSPDGGKLFF.

This chain uses TRBV30 with TRBJ2-1, with no clear D. This CDR3 spans 11 amino acids. The V end was cut by 3 bases, the J end by 3 bases, with 3 bases between. Per the germline V gene, CDR1 is GTSNPN and CDR2 is SVGIG (reference sequence). The CDR3 nucleotides are TGTGCCTGGAGGATCTACAATGAGCAGTTCTTC. The encoded protein is CAWRIYNEQFF.

The V gene is TRBV28, the J gene TRBJ1-2; maybe TRBD1 (6 bases). Germline CDR1 and CDR2: MDHEN and SYDVKM. Trimming removed 7 bases at V and 3 bases at J, with 12 bases between. There are 13 residues in the CDR3. The CDR3 here is CASIAGDDYGYTF. CDR3 coding DNA: TGTGCCAGCATTGCAGGGGATGACTATGGCTACACCTTC.

The rearrangement links TRBV5-1 to TRBJ2-3, with 8 nucleotides matching TRBD1. The CDR3 is made up of 13 amino acids. The V gene end was trimmed by 6 bases and the J gene end by 4 bases; junction bases not matched to a gene: 4. Looked up from germline, CDR1 is SGHRS and CDR2 is YFSETQ. This CDR3 reads CASTDRGPDTQYF. CDR3 in DNA: TGCGCCAGCACCGACAGGGGCCCAGATACGCAGTATTTT.

The V gene is TRBV3-1 (or the pseudogene TRBV3-2), the J gene TRBJ2-5; 7 bases match TRBD2. Trimming removed 1 base from V and 5 bases from J; junction bases left unmatched: 7. Germline lookup yields CDR1 LGHDT and CDR2 YNNKEL (reference sequence). The CDR3 runs to 15 residues. The CDR3 reads CASSQARGEGETQYF. The CDR3 DNA sequence: TGTGCCAGCAGCCAAGCCCGGGGGGAGGGTGAGACCCAGTACTTC.